This TCR beta chain was profiled in a study of OX40 agonist ivuxolimab in advanced cancers. Only in-frame clones appear in the TCRdb table, and some are missing; sequencing was by immunoSEQ multiplex PCR. The repertoire holds more than 45,000 clones, with about four fifths as singletons. This sample comprised CD4+ or CD8+ T cells sorted from blood, obtained in a trial of the OX40 agonist ivuxolimab. This sequence originates from an adult with an advanced solid tumor such as melanoma, head and neck, liver or kidney cancer.

CDR3 DNA: TGTGCCAGCAGCTTCAGCACAGGGGGCCCGTCCCTCCACTTT. It yields the protein CASSFSTGGPSLHF. V is TRBV7-9 and J is TRBJ1-6; 9 nucleotides match TRBD1. There are 14 residues in the CDR3. Germline V gene lookup returns CDR1 SEHNR and CDR2 FQNEAQ (reference sequence). J lost 14 bases, V lost 3 bases, and 8 bases had no gene match.